Listed below are T cell receptor beta chains from one sample, sequenced in a study of somatic mutations in cytotoxic T cells in rheumatoid arthritis. Libraries were prepared by immunoSEQ multiplex PCR; TCRdb keeps only in-frame clonotypes and omits some of them. The sample lists under 3,500 clones; approximately 88% were seen once. Material for sequencing was CD8+ T cells sorted from blood. The receptor source for this set is a middle-aged man with rheumatoid arthritis. The CDR3 runs from the conserved cysteine through the conserved F or W. The D gene is left open where the match is weak. Not every row has a clone size; where given, it reads once, few, many or a size class.

d_call: TRBD2; v_call: TRBV5-1; j_call: TRBJ2-7; clone_size: NA; cdr3_nt: TGCGCCAGCAGCCTCACTAGCGGGCCCTACGAGCAGTACTTC; cdr3_aa: CASSLTSGPYEQYF
d_call: TRBD2; v_call: TRBV6-5; j_call: TRBJ2-3; clone_size: NA; cdr3_nt: TGTGCCAGCGGGGCGGGGGAGACAGATACGCAGTATTTT; cdr3_aa: CASGAGETDTQYF
d_call: NA; v_call: TRBV6-1; j_call: TRBJ2-3; clone_size: few; cdr3_nt: TGTGCCAGCACGGAGTCCGAGCCAGATACGCAGTATTTT; cdr3_aa: CASTESEPDTQYF
d_call: NA; v_call: TRBV5-6; j_call: TRBJ2-1; clone_size: few; cdr3_nt: TGTGCCAGCAGCTTAGACGGAATAGCGATCGATGAGCAGTTCTTC; cdr3_aa: CASSLDGIAIDEQFF
d_call: TRBD2; v_call: TRBV9; j_call: TRBJ2-7; clone_size: once; cdr3_nt: TGTGCCAGCAGCCCTAGCGGGAGCTCCTACGAGCAGTACTTC; cdr3_aa: CASSPSGSSYEQYF
d_call: TRBD2; v_call: TRBV28; j_call: TRBJ2-7; clone_size: few; cdr3_nt: TGTGCCAGCAGTTCCCGGGTTGGGACTAGAGCATACGAGCAGTACTTC; cdr3_aa: CASSSRVGTRAYEQYF
d_call: NA; v_call: TRBV29-1; j_call: TRBJ1-4; clone_size: NA; cdr3_nt: TGCAGCGTTGACGTTGGAGGGCTGGGTGAAAAACTGTTTTTT; cdr3_aa: CSVDVGGLGEKLFF
d_call: TRBD2; v_call: TRBV4-2; j_call: TRBJ2-7; clone_size: NA; cdr3_nt: TGTGCCAGCAGCGAACCGGGACTAGCGGGAGGCCTAAACCCCTACGAGCAGTACTTC; cdr3_aa: CASSEPGLAGGLNPYEQYF
d_call: NA; v_call: TRBV4-1; j_call: TRBJ2-7; clone_size: NA; cdr3_nt: TGCGCCAGCAGCCAAGACCCACCCGGGCTGGGGGGTTCCTACGAGCAGTACTTC; cdr3_aa: CASSQDPPGLGGSYEQYF
d_call: TRBD1; v_call: TRBV29-1; j_call: TRBJ2-7; clone_size: NA; cdr3_nt: TGCAGCGTTGAGGATCATCCGGGACAGGGCTTCGGCAGCTCCTACGAGCAGTACTTC; cdr3_aa: CSVEDHPGQGFGSSYEQYF
d_call: NA; v_call: TRBV4-1; j_call: TRBJ1-5; clone_size: few; cdr3_nt: TGCGCCAGCAGCCAACGGAGGGACTATAGCAATCAGCCCCAGCATTTT; cdr3_aa: CASSQRRDYSNQPQHF
d_call: TRBD2; v_call: TRBV29-1; j_call: TRBJ2-2; clone_size: NA; cdr3_nt: TGCAGCGGAAAGCGGGAGTTCGACACCGGGGAGCTGTTTTTT; cdr3_aa: CSGKREFDTGELFF
d_call: NA; v_call: TRBV13; j_call: TRBJ2-7; clone_size: once; cdr3_nt: TGTGCCAGCAGCTTAGGCCTTCAGGGGTGGGAGCAGTACTTC; cdr3_aa: CASSLGLQGWEQYF
d_call: NA; v_call: TRBV7-3; j_call: TRBJ2-7; clone_size: once; cdr3_nt: TGTGCCAGCAGCTTACACGCGGGCTCCTACGAGCAGTACTTC; cdr3_aa: CASSLHAGSYEQYF
d_call: TRBD2; v_call: TRBV15; j_call: TRBJ2-2; clone_size: NA; cdr3_nt: TGTGCCACCAGCTCCCGACTAGCGGGAGCGGGCGGGGAGCTGTTTTTT; cdr3_aa: CATSSRLAGAGGELFF
d_call: TRBD2; v_call: TRBV27; j_call: TRBJ2-7; clone_size: NA; cdr3_nt: TGTGCCAGCAGTTGGGCTAGCGGTCCCGCCGAGCAGTACTTC; cdr3_aa: CASSWASGPAEQYF
d_call: TRBD2; v_call: TRBV4-1; j_call: TRBJ2-5; clone_size: NA; cdr3_nt: TGCGCCAGCACGGGGGCGCACCCGGGGACTAGCGGGAGGATGGTGTACTTC; cdr3_aa: CASTGAHPGTSGRMVYF
d_call: NA; v_call: TRBV7-9; j_call: TRBJ2-2; clone_size: NA; cdr3_nt: TGTGCCAGCAGCTTAGTGGAGGGGGCTATCGGGGAGCTGTTTTTT; cdr3_aa: CASSLVEGAIGELFF
d_call: TRBD1; v_call: TRBV27; j_call: TRBJ2-7; clone_size: NA; cdr3_nt: TGTGCCAGCAGTTTTGGAACAGGGGTTGTCGAGCAGTACTTC; cdr3_aa: CASSFGTGVVEQYF
d_call: NA; v_call: TRBV18; j_call: TRBJ2-2; clone_size: NA; cdr3_nt: TGTGCCAGCTCACCACCGGCAGGGAACACCGGGGAGCTGTTTTTT; cdr3_aa: CASSPPAGNTGELFF
d_call: NA; v_call: TRBV7-9; j_call: TRBJ2-7; clone_size: NA; cdr3_nt: TGTGCCAGCAACCCAGACACTTCCTACGAGCAGTACTTC; cdr3_aa: CASNPDTSYEQYF
d_call: NA; v_call: TRBV11-3; j_call: TRBJ2-7; clone_size: NA; cdr3_nt: TGTGCCAGCAGCTTAGGCCCCCGCAGCGACGAGCAGTACTTC; cdr3_aa: CASSLGPRSDEQYF
d_call: TRBD1; v_call: TRBV4-2; j_call: TRBJ2-7; clone_size: NA; cdr3_nt: TGTGCCAGCAGCCAAGATTACAGGGGCTACGAGCAGTACTTC; cdr3_aa: CASSQDYRGYEQYF
d_call: TRBD2; v_call: TRBV14; j_call: TRBJ2-1; clone_size: NA; cdr3_nt: TGTGCCAGCAGCCCGACTAGCGGGTCCCCCTACAATGAGCAGTTCTTC; cdr3_aa: CASSPTSGSPYNEQFF
d_call: NA; v_call: TRBV4-3; j_call: TRBJ1-6; clone_size: NA; cdr3_nt: TGCGCCAGCAGCCAGGATTCCGCTGGGGCCCAACGAGGACCCCTCCACTTT; cdr3_aa: CASSQDSAGAQRGPLHF
d_call: NA; v_call: TRBV7-6; j_call: TRBJ1-2; clone_size: once; cdr3_nt: TGTGCCAGCAGTCCGGACAGCAACTATGGCTACACCTTC; cdr3_aa: CASSPDSNYGYTF
d_call: TRBD2; v_call: TRBV30; j_call: TRBJ2-3; clone_size: NA; cdr3_nt: TGTGCCTGGAGTGTAGCGGGATCCACAGATACGCAGTATTTT; cdr3_aa: CAWSVAGSTDTQYF
d_call: NA; v_call: TRBV15; j_call: TRBJ2-1; clone_size: NA; cdr3_nt: TGTGCCACCAAAATGCCGGGTCAGGCCCCCCTTGGACAGTACAATGAGCAGTTCTTC; cdr3_aa: CATKMPGQAPLGQYNEQFF
d_call: TRBD1; v_call: TRBV7-8; j_call: TRBJ2-7; clone_size: NA; cdr3_nt: TGTGCCAGCAGCCTAGACAGGGGTCCCTACGAGCAGTACTTC; cdr3_aa: CASSLDRGPYEQYF
d_call: TRBD2; v_call: TRBV6-5; j_call: TRBJ2-1; clone_size: NA; cdr3_nt: TGTGCCAGCAGTTACTCGAGCGGGGAGGCCTACAATGAGCAGTTCTTC; cdr3_aa: CASSYSSGEAYNEQFF
d_call: NA; v_call: TRBV6-4; j_call: TRBJ2-3; clone_size: few; cdr3_nt: TGTGCCAGCAGTGAAGGGACTAGCACAGATACGCAGTATTTT; cdr3_aa: CASSEGTSTDTQYF
d_call: NA; v_call: TRBV19; j_call: TRBJ2-3; clone_size: NA; cdr3_nt: TGTGCCAGTAGCGTCGCGCAGGGCACAGATACGCAGTATTTT; cdr3_aa: CASSVAQGTDTQYF
d_call: TRBD1; v_call: TRBV27; j_call: TRBJ2-5; clone_size: once; cdr3_nt: TGTGCCAGCAAGGGGGCGGTCGTCTGGGGGGAGACCCAGTACTTC; cdr3_aa: CASKGAVVWGETQYF
d_call: TRBD1; v_call: TRBV5-1; j_call: TRBJ2-7; clone_size: NA; cdr3_nt: TGCGCCAGCAGCTCCGAACGACAGGGATTCTCCTACGAGCAGTACTTC; cdr3_aa: CASSSERQGFSYEQYF
d_call: NA; v_call: TRBV9; j_call: TRBJ2-7; clone_size: NA; cdr3_nt: TGTGCCAGCAGCGTAGGTCCAGGGTTAAGGCATTTCTCCTACGAGCAGTACTTC; cdr3_aa: CASSVGPGLRHFSYEQYF
d_call: NA; v_call: TRBV7-9; j_call: TRBJ1-1; clone_size: few; cdr3_nt: TGTGCCAGCAGCTTTCGGCAGGGCGGCACTGAAGCTTTCTTT; cdr3_aa: CASSFRQGGTEAFF
d_call: TRBD2; v_call: TRBV6-1; j_call: TRBJ2-7; clone_size: NA; cdr3_nt: TGTGCCAGCCCGGCGAGCGGGAGCGCGGCCGAGCAGTACTTC; cdr3_aa: CASPASGSAAEQYF
d_call: NA; v_call: TRBV29-1; j_call: TRBJ2-7; clone_size: NA; cdr3_nt: TGCAGCGTTGAAGGACAGGAACGAGGCGAGCAGTACTTC; cdr3_aa: CSVEGQERGEQYF
d_call: NA; v_call: TRBV7-6; j_call: TRBJ1-2; clone_size: NA; cdr3_nt: TGTGCCAGCAGCACCCCGGGTTTATATGGCTACACCTTC; cdr3_aa: CASSTPGLYGYTF
d_call: NA; v_call: TRBV5-1; j_call: TRBJ1-1; clone_size: NA; cdr3_nt: TGCGCCAGCCGTACGTCGGGACTGGCGAACACTGAAGCTTTCTTT; cdr3_aa: CASRTSGLANTEAFF
d_call: NA; v_call: TRBV7-9; j_call: TRBJ2-7; clone_size: NA; cdr3_nt: TGTGCCAGCAGCTTAAACGTCCGGGGGTCGTATAACGAGCAGTACTTC; cdr3_aa: CASSLNVRGSYNEQYF
d_call: NA; v_call: TRBV7-2; j_call: TRBJ2-6; clone_size: NA; cdr3_nt: TGTGCCAGCAGCGCGTGGACAGCCCGCTCTGGGGCCAACGTCCTGACTTTC; cdr3_aa: CASSAWTARSGANVLTF